These 22 T cell receptor beta chains were all obtained from the same sample, sequenced in a study of T cell repertoires in aging, cancer and after chemotherapy. TRB rearrangements spanning V, D and J were amplified using mixed TRB-A/B primers. One entry per CDR3 protein, called by TCRdb with MiXCR from the multiplex PCR reads. The sample yields some 3,100 distinct CDR3 sequences, 30% to 35% seen once. Peripheral blood genomic DNA, not sorted cells or RNA, was the template. Sequencing was done on a sample of blood. The source is a human donor with a solid tumor.

This sequence joins TRBV4-2 and TRBJ2-1; TRBD2 aligns across 11 bases. The CDR3 sequence is 21 residues long. Germline CDR1 reads LGHNA; CDR2 reads YNFKEQ. The V gene end was trimmed by 1 base and the J gene end by 4 bases; junction bases not matched to a gene: 18. The CDR3 nucleotides are TGTGCCAGCAGCCAAGGGCCAGGACTAGCGGGTAGGGACTCAAAGTACAATGAGCAGTTCTTC. Translated, it gives CASSQGPGLAGRDSKYNEQFF.

The rearrangement links TRBV19 to TRBJ1-5; 7 positions agree with TRBD1. Trimming removed 5 bases from V and 0 bases from J; junction bases left unmatched: 13. The CDR3 covers 18 residues. CDR1 and CDR2 (germline): LNHDA, SQIVND (reference sequence). The CDR3 DNA sequence: TGTGCCAGTAGTCGGTGGGACAGCCTTTCCTATAGCAATCAGCCCCAGCATTTT. Its translation: CASSRWDSLSYSNQPQHF.

The chain carries TRBV19 and TRBJ2-1, with a weak D call TRBD2 (6 bases). This CDR3 comprises 15 residues. V lost 3 bases, J lost 7 bases, and 16 bases lay in between. Germline CDR1 reads LNHDA; CDR2 reads SQIVND (reference sequence). The chain's CDR3 is CASSISRTGGNEQFF. CDR3 nucleotides: TGTGCCAGTAGTATCTCCCGGACCGGGGGAAATGAGCAGTTCTTC.

In its sample, this clonotype was seen a few times. The rearrangement joins TRBV27 to TRBJ2-3; no clear D. Germline CDR1 MNHEY, CDR2 SMNVEV (reference sequence). Trimming shortened V by 3 bases and J by 0 bases, and 4 bases separated the two germline ends. The length of the CDR3 is 13 residues. CDR3 DNA sequence: TGTGCCAGCAGTTTCGGCAGCACAGATACGCAGTATTTT. Translating it yields CASSFGSTDTQYF.

The J gene is TRBJ2-3, the V gene TRBV7-2; TRBD1 or TRBD2 may be the D gene (6 bases each). Deletions cut 1 base from V and 4 bases from J, with 21 bases between. This CDR3 contains 18 residues. Germline V CDR1 and CDR2: SGHTA, FQGNSA. The CDR3 coding sequence is TGTGCCAGCAGCTTAGAAGTGGGGGGCCTGAGCAGCTCAGATACGCAGTATTTT. It is translated as CASSLEVGGLSSSDTQYF.

This clonotype has only a few counts. V is TRBV10-3 and J is TRBJ2-5; 7 bases line up with TRBD1. Germline CDR1 reads ENHRY; CDR2 reads SYGVKD. V dropped 4 bases and J dropped 4; count of bases not matched to a gene: 9. The CDR3 sequence is 15 residues long. In nucleotides, the CDR3 is TGTGCCATCAGTGCGGAACAGGGGTGGGGAGAGACCCAGTACTTC. This translates into CAISAEQGWGETQYF.

A few counts support this clonotype. The chain links TRBV19 to TRBJ1-5; tentative D call: TRBD1 (6 bases). Trimming left V 2 bases short and J 9 bases short, with 17 bases between. The CDR3 totals 15 residues. CDR1 LNHDA and CDR2 SQIVND come from the germline V gene (reference sequence). For the CDR3, the DNA is TGTGCCAGTAGTATACCGGGACAATACTCTCGGCCCCAGCATTTT. Its translation: CASSIPGQYSRPQHF.

This clonotype was observed a few times. The chain uses TRBV6-5 and TRBJ1-1; D is unresolved. The CDR3 has 11 residues. Germline assignment: CDR1 MNHEY and CDR2 SVGAGI. Trimming removed 4 bases at V and 6 bases at J, with 6 bases between. The CDR3 nucleotides are TGTGCCAGCAGTTCGATGGCTGAAGCTTTCTTT. It translates to CASSSMAEAFF.

The chain combines TRBV28 with TRBJ2-1; D is possibly TRBD1 (5 bases). The CDR3 totals 15 residues. Looked up from germline, CDR1 is MDHEN and CDR2 is SYDVKM. V was pared by 4 bases and J by 5 bases, with 15 bases between. As DNA, the CDR3 is TGTGCCAGCAGTTCATTCGTAGGGGCCCACAATGAGCAGTTCTTC. Residues: CASSSFVGAHNEQFF.

This chain uses TRBV5-4 with TRBJ2-7; D is possibly TRBD1 (5 bases). V gave up 4 bases and J gave up 2 bases, with 13 bases separating them. CDR1 is SGHNT and CDR2 is YYREEE in the germline V gene (reference sequence). The CDR3 covers 14 residues. For the CDR3, the DNA is TGTGCCAGCAGCCAAGGGCAGGGCCCCTACGAGCAGTACTTC. Its protein is CASSQGQGPYEQYF.

The table lists this clonotype with a few counts. The chain has TRBV19 and TRBJ2-3; 8 bases fit TRBD2. In germline, CDR1 is LNHDA, CDR2 SQIVND (reference sequence). The CDR3 totals 15 residues. The V segment lost 3 bases and the J segment 5 bases; nucleotides outside the gene matches: 7. CDR3 amino acids: CASSITSGLLDTQYF. CDR3 coding DNA: TGTGCCAGTAGTATTACTAGCGGCCTTTTAGATACGCAGTATTTT.

The CDR3 sequence: CASSSGVNTEAFF. CDR3 in DNA: TGTGCCAGCAGCTCCGGCGTGAACACTGAAGCTTTCTTT. The genes are TRBV12-3 or TRBV12-4 and TRBJ1-1; D unclear. V lost 6 bases, J lost 0 bases, and 8 bases lay in between. This CDR3 is built from 13 residues.

This clonotype occurred a few times. This CDR3 is CSAFDRGKYGYTF. Here the CDR3 DNA reads TGCAGTGCCTTCGACAGGGGGAAGTATGGCTACACCTTC. V is TRBV20-1 and J is TRBJ1-2; TRBD1 matches 9 bases. CDR3 length equals 13 residues. Germline V gene data show CDR1 as DFQATT and CDR2 as SNEGSKA (reference sequence). The junction had 7 bases not matched to a gene; V was cut back by 6 bases and J by 5 bases.

V is TRBV5-1 and J is TRBJ1-4, with 9 nucleotides matching TRBD1. The CDR3 loop spans 17 amino acids. Germline V gives CDR1 SGHRS, CDR2 YFSETQ. The V segment lost 0 bases and the J segment 5 bases; nucleotides outside the gene matches: 8. The CDR3 region has the DNA TGCGCCAGCAGCTTGGTCGGGACAGGGTCGTGGAATGAAAAACTGTTTTTT. It translates to CASSLVGTGSWNEKLFF.

The chain links TRBV6-5 to TRBJ1-2; 7 bases match TRBD1. There are 14 residues in the CDR3. V lost 4 bases and J lost 6; bases outside the gene matches: 8. Germline V CDR1 and CDR2: MNHEY, SVGAGI. CDR3 DNA sequence: TGTGCCAGCAGTTTGACAGGGTTTGGGAATGGCTACACCTTC. Amino acid sequence: CASSLTGFGNGYTF.

The rearrangement uses TRBV12-3 or TRBV12-4 and TRBJ2-2; possibly TRBD1 for D (5 bases). Trimming left V 5 bases short and J 3 bases short, with 7 bases between. The CDR3 consists of 13 residues. The CDR3 loop reads CASSVTDTGELFF. In nucleotides, the CDR3 is TGTGCCAGCAGTGTGACAGACACCGGGGAGCTGTTTTTT.

V and J are TRBV5-6 and TRBJ1-6; D gene ambiguous. Germline V gives CDR1 SGHDT, CDR2 YYEEEE. The CDR3 sequence is 14 residues long. Trimming left V 2 bases short and J 7 bases short, with 10 bases between. The CDR3 DNA reads TGTGCCAGCAGCTTTGAGGGAGCGAATTCACCCCTCCACTTT. Its translation: CASSFEGANSPLHF. Complete variable domain (other parts from reference TRBV5-6 and TRBJ1-6): DAGVTQSPTHLIKTRGQQVTLRCSPKSGHDTVSWYQQALGQGPQFIFQYYEEEERQRGNFPDRFSGHQFPNYSSELNVNALLLGDSALYLCASSFEGANSPLHFGNGTRLTVT.

In its sample, this clonotype is large (0.1 to 1%). The CDR3 loop reads CASRGAGNTQYF. The CDR3 nucleotides are TGTGCCAGCAGGGGAGCCGGAAATACGCAGTATTTT. J is TRBJ2-3 and V is TRBV6-5, with a possible D match to TRBD2 (5 bases). V dropped 6 bases and J dropped 7 bases, with 11 bases sitting between them. Germline V gene sequence: CDR1 MNHEY, CDR2 SVGAGI. CDR3 length equals 12 residues.

The gene calls are TRBV5-4 and TRBJ1-5, with D uncertain. CDR1 is SGHNT and CDR2 is YYREEE in the germline V gene (reference sequence). Trimming left V 4 bases short and J 7 bases short, with 12 bases between. The CDR3 consists of 13 residues. The CDR3 sequence is CASSADPGQPQHF. CDR3 coding DNA: TGTGCCAGCAGCGCAGACCCCGGCCAGCCCCAGCATTTT.

The rearrangement links TRBV15 to TRBJ2-5, with D possibly TRBD2 on 6 matching bases. Germline CDR1 reads LNHNV; CDR2 reads YYDKDF (reference sequence). The CDR3 runs to 13 residues. Trimming cost V 10 bases and J 5 bases, with 17 bases left between them. CDR3 bases: TGTGCCAGCAGAGGACTATCCGGGGAGACCCAGTACTTC. Encoded protein: CASRGLSGETQYF.

This clonotype was counted a single time. The chain joins TRBV25-1 to TRBJ1-4; no reliable D call. Germline CDR1 reads MGHDK; CDR2 reads SYGVNS. V shed 3 bases and J shed 8 bases, with 16 bases lying between them. The CDR3 loop spans 15 amino acids. The CDR3 protein is CASSDGVRSDEKLFF. The DNA of the CDR3 is TGTGCCAGCAGTGACGGTGTGCGGAGTGACGAAAAACTGTTTTTT.

This clonotype was seen a few times. The rearrangement links TRBV19 to TRBJ2-3; no definite D call. CDR1 is LNHDA, CDR2 SQIVND, per germline (reference sequence). Trimming stripped 0 bases from V and 6 bases from J, with 7 bases between. The length of the CDR3 is 13 residues. This CDR3 reads CASSIDSRDTQYF. In DNA form, the CDR3 reads TGTGCCAGTAGTATAGATTCGCGGGATACGCAGTATTTT.